This passage covers 2 T cell receptor beta chains from one sample sequenced in a study of T cells in localized non-small cell lung cancer. The protocol was immunoSEQ multiplex PCR, while the TCRdb copy is restricted to in-frame clones and leaves out a portion. The table includes around 45,000 clones, approximately 90% detected once. Sequencing was performed on PBMCs, taken before any cancer treatment. The receptors derive from a man aged 35-75 years with stage II lung adenocarcinoma.

In its sample, this clone ranks as medium-sized. The identical CDR3 is also encoded by other nucleotide sequences in the sample. This chain links TRBV28 with TRBJ1-2, with D possibly TRBD1 on 6 matching bases. The CDR3 has 15 residues. Germline V gene sequence: CDR1 MDHEN, CDR2 SYDVKM. Trimming cost V 0 bases and J 2 bases, with 10 bases left between them. CDR3 nucleotides: TGTGCCAGCAGTTTATGGGCAGGGGTAAACTATGGCTACACCTTC. It codes for CASSLWAGVNYGYTF.

The chain couples TRBV19 to TRBJ2-3; perhaps TRBD1 as D (6 bases). CDR1 and CDR2 (germline): LNHDA, SQIVND (reference sequence). V gave up 7 bases and J gave up 0 bases, with 14 bases separating them. The CDR3 is 15 amino acids. The CDR3 region is CASNRQVYSTDTQYF. The CDR3 nucleotides are TGTGCCAGTAATCGACAGGTTTATAGCACAGATACGCAGTATTTT.